The T cell receptor beta chain under discussion was sequenced for a study of technical replicates of blood from a handful of donors. Method: immunoSEQ multiplex PCR; TCRdb's copy keeps in-frame clones and lacks some. Seen here are fewer than 65,000 clones, around 87% observed once, and the top ten hold roughly 5.2%. Sample: PBMCs. The receptor was isolated from a human donor in good health. Some clones in this sample may be carry-over from other donors' samples.

CDR3: CASRLAAPGGAKNIQYF. Written as DNA, the CDR3 is TGTGCCAGCCGACTAGCGGCCCCAGGGGGAGCCAAAAACATTCAGTACTTC. This chain uses TRBV2 with TRBJ2-4; 9 bases fit TRBD2. V shed 8 bases, J shed 0 bases, and the junction held 11 bases outside the gene matches. Germline V gene sequence: CDR1 SNHLY, CDR2 FYNNEI. CDR3 length: 17 residues.